The TCR beta chain under discussion was sequenced for a study of hypomethylating agent response in myelodysplastic syndrome. Study-level background: TET2 mutation, the most common, occurred in about 45% of the 11 patients.

No T-cell subset sorting was done; bone marrow was analyzed in bulk. The J segment lost 6 bases and the V segment lost 5 bases, leaving 7 bases of the junction unmatched. The CDR3 sequence is 15 residues long. Germline V CDR1 and CDR2: MDHEN, SYDVKM. At survey resolution, roughly 400 ng of DNA per sample was split into two 200 ng replicates. In the authors' methods: VDJdb flagged around 1.8% of about 180,000 unique clonotypes as previously reported viral-epitope-specific. Data came from immunoSEQ multiplex PCR; TCRdb stores just in-frame clones and leaves some out. V and J calls and clone size are copied from that table; D and trimming were computed from the DNA. The sample lists about 2,200 clones; around 81% were seen once.

The sample in question was bone marrow, obtained before or after starting hypomethylating agent treatment for myelodysplastic syndrome (not recorded which). The clonotype originates from a human donor with myelodysplastic syndrome. This chain joins TRBV28 and TRBJ1-3; TRBD1 agrees at 10 bases. The chain's CDR3 is CASSRTGTGENTIYF. The CDR3 coding sequence is TGTGCCAGCAGTCGTACCGGGACAGGGGAAAACACCATATATTTT.